This entry lists 8 T cell receptor beta chains sequenced from one sample in a study of cytomegalovirus exposure and HLA in healthy donors. PCR primers comprised 60 Vbeta and 13 Jbeta primers. Method: immunoSEQ multiplex PCR; TCRdb's copy keeps in-frame clones and lacks some. The sample lists about 80,000 clones, around 62% occurring once. The sequenced sample was PBMCs. These receptors were collected from a male donor in good health and CMV-seropositive.

This clone was counted between two and nine times. The junction differs from germline at one of its ends, possibly a read error. The chain couples TRBV7-7 to TRBJ2-1; TRBD1 matches at 7 bases. Germline V gene lookup returns CDR1 SSHAT and CDR2 FNYEAQ (reference sequence). This CDR3 comprises 15 residues. CDR3 loop: CASSPNPGQYHEQFF. The CDR3 bases are TGTGCTAGCAGCCCAAACCCGGGACAGTATCATGAGCAGTTCTTC.

J is TRBJ2-1 and V is TRBV5-1; the match to TRBD2 covers 7 bases. Looked up from germline, CDR1 is SGHRS and CDR2 is YFSETQ. Trimming cost V 6 bases and J 8 bases; bases outside gene matches: 2. The CDR3 totals 11 residues. The CDR3 loop is CASTLADEQFF. The CDR3 coding sequence is TGCGCCAGCACCCTAGCGGATGAGCAGTTCTTC.

The chain combines TRBV5-6 with TRBJ2-7; 7 bases are a match to TRBD2. The CDR3 is 15 residues long. Germline V gene lookup returns CDR1 SGHDT and CDR2 YYEEEE. Trimming cost V 4 bases and J 0 bases; bases outside gene matches: 7. CDR3 in amino acids: CASSPGRDYSYEQYF. The CDR3 DNA follows: TGTGCCAGCAGCCCGGGAAGGGACTACTCCTACGAGCAGTACTTC.

In this sample, this clone turned up once. The chain employs TRBV7-3 and TRBJ2-3; 9 nucleotides match TRBD2. CDR1 is SGHTA and CDR2 is FQGTGA in the germline V gene. The CDR3 covers 16 residues. V was clipped by 5 bases and J by 6 bases; unmatched bases: 12. The CDR3 reads CASSPGPGLAGDTQYF. DNA of the CDR3: TGTGCCAGCAGCCCCGGCCCGGGACTAGCAGGTGATACGCAGTATTTT.

This clone occurred a few times. This rearrangement joins TRBV9 to TRBJ2-7; 7 nucleotides align to TRBD2. This CDR3 spans 17 amino acids. Germline assignment: CDR1 SGDLS and CDR2 YYNGEE. V was pared by 0 bases and J by 2 bases, with 11 bases of the junction left unmatched. The CDR3 loop is CASSVGPSGYPTYEQYF. CDR3 DNA: TGTGCCAGCAGCGTAGGGCCTAGCGGATACCCTACCTACGAGCAGTACTTC.

This chain uses TRBV5-1 with TRBJ2-2; D may be TRBD2 (5 bases). This CDR3 spans 14 amino acids. V was clipped by 0 bases and J by 4 bases, with 7 bases between them. Germline V gene lookup returns CDR1 SGHRS and CDR2 YFSETQ. The CDR3 DNA sequence: TGCGCCAGCAGCTTGGTAGGGAGCACCGGGGAGCTGTTTTTT. The encoded protein is CASSLVGSTGELFF.

The chain has TRBV9 and TRBJ2-1; TRBD2 aligns across 7 bases. The germline V gene has CDR1 SGDLS and CDR2 YYNGEE. Trimming took 0 bases from V and 9 from J; bases not matched to a gene: 6. The CDR3 extends over 14 amino acids. In DNA, the CDR3 is TGTGCCAGCAGCGTAGCTGAAGGGGAGGGTGAGCAGTTCTTC. It codes for CASSVAEGEGEQFF.

This clone was counted only a few times. The chain combines TRBV25-1 with TRBJ1-1, with a possible D match to TRBD1 (5 bases). The CDR3 runs 14 residues. Per the germline V gene, CDR1 is MGHDK and CDR2 is SYGVNS. V lost 8 bases, J lost 6 bases, and 19 bases lay in between. The CDR3 region has the DNA TGTGCCAGCGCTAGGGAGGGGCCGGTCGCTGAAGCTTTCTTT. Its protein product is CASAREGPVAEAFF.